Listed below are T cell receptor beta chains from one sample, sequenced in a study of human T cells and chemical hapten exposure. TCRdb reprocessed the RACE reads with MiXCR, giving one entry per CDR3 protein. In the table there are tens of thousands of distinct CDR3 sequences, 3% to 3.5% of which are singletons. Sequenced material: whole blood, taken in connection with sensitization to the hapten diphenylcyclopropenone (DPC). Receptors originate from a man aged 40-49 years with alopecia areata. Some clones in this sample may be carry-over from other donors' samples. The CDR3 runs from the conserved cysteine through the conserved F or W.

j_call v_call cdr3_aa
TRBJ2-3 TRBV11-2 CASSLGLATDTQYF
TRBJ2-7 TRBV15 CATSPPGGGYEQYF
TRBJ2-3 TRBV12-3/TRBV12-4 CASSPGAGSPDTQYF
TRBJ2-3 TRBV6-5 CASASGREGTDTQYF
TRBJ2-7 TRBV3-1 CASSPDTYEQYF
TRBJ1-2 TRBV30 CAWLQGTNYGYTF
TRBJ2-5 TRBV28 CASRNRGPGETQYF
TRBJ2-3 TRBV6-4 CASSFLAGLDTQYF
TRBJ2-1 TRBV20-1 CSAREISGPAYNEQFF
TRBJ2-3 TRBV6-5 CASRLQGGTSGTDTQYF
TRBJ1-1 TRBV3-1 CASSHPRTGEAFF
TRBJ2-7 TRBV28 CASSSLGGSLSYEQYF
TRBJ2-3 TRBV9 CASSRGLASTDTQYF
TRBJ2-7 TRBV5-1 CASSRGRTAGVIGDEQYF
TRBJ1-4 TRBV4-2 CASSLRTGVATNEKLFF
TRBJ2-5 TRBV2 CASSERTLYQETQYF
TRBJ2-1 TRBV11-2 CASSLYEWYKRELYNEQFF
TRBJ1-2 TRBV5-4 CASSLQGGDGYTF
TRBJ2-1 TRBV28 CASRPGRYSYNEQFF
TRBJ2-7 TRBV20-1 CSAPRGTGVYEQYF
TRBJ1-2 TRBV20-1 CSARTATDRYTF
TRBJ2-3 TRBV6-4 CASSDSTTDTQYF